The entry below describes one T cell receptor (beta chain). What it binds is not known. PCR used 60 Vbeta primers and 13 Jbeta primers. The assay was immunoSEQ multiplex PCR, and TCRdb's table has in-frame clones only and misses some. The table records over 150,000 clones, about 80% of them present only once. The sample is drawn from a study of cytomegalovirus exposure and HLA in healthy donors. Study-level points and caveats: More clonal expansion characterized HLA-associated TCR beta chains than equally common others in a later analysis. The study assumed roughly uniform donor sequencing depth for presence/absence analyses.

The CDR3 totals 14 residues. With 4 bases clipped from V and 8 bases from J, the junction kept 9 bases outside the gene matches. Germline V gene data show CDR1 as SGHRS and CDR2 as YFSETQ. The clonotype comes from a man aged 40-49 years in good health and CMV-seronegative. The chain has TRBV5-1 and TRBJ2-1, with 7 bases identical to TRBD2. Input material: PBMCs. For the CDR3, the DNA is TGCGCCAGCAGCCCAACAGCGGGGACCCATGAGCAGTTCTTC. This codes for CASSPTAGTHEQFF.